This TCR beta chain was obtained from a study of T cell repertoires and HLA-DP antigens. CD4+ T cells, purified by negative selection, averaged roughly 98% purity. Study results and caveats: Previously undetected clones averaged around 39% and 49% against the two alleles respectively.

The primer mix covered 54 TRBV segments and 13 TRBJ segments. The assay was immunoSEQ multiplex PCR, and TCRdb's table has in-frame clones only and misses some. Of about 89,000 clones in the sample, roughly 86% are singletons; the top ten hold around 1.7%. With respect to this clone: No antigen is known for it.

Deletions cut 1 base from V and 0 bases from J, with 8 bases between. Germline CDR1 reads SGHDT; CDR2 reads YYEEEE. This CDR3 comprises 15 residues. Sequenced sample: CD4+ T cells from PBMCs. V is TRBV5-6 and J is TRBJ1-3, with no clear D. This sequence was found in a man in his forties or fifties in good health and CMV-seronegative. CDR3 nucleotides: TGTGCCAGCAGCTTGATCCAGAGCTCTGGAAACACCATATATTTT. Residues: CASSLIQSSGNTIYF.